Listed here are 28 T cell receptor beta chains from one sample, sequenced in a study of blood T cell repertoires in COVID-19. TCRdb's table, derived via immunoSEQ multiplex PCR, lists solely in-frame clones and lacks some. This table has some 230,000 clones, 86% appearing once. Sequenced input: peripheral blood. The receptors were sampled from a man aged 25 to 40 who had recovered from COVID-19.

The rearrangement links TRBV29-1 to TRBJ1-2, with 10 bases identical to TRBD1. V lost 3 bases and J lost 0; bases outside the gene matches: 16. This CDR3 has 19 residues. The germline V gene has CDR1 SQVTM and CDR2 ANQGSEA. The CDR3 DNA reads TGCAGCGTTGACGACAGGGGGCGCGATAGGAACCCAGCTAACTATGGCTACACCTTC. Encoded protein: CSVDDRGRDRNPANYGYTF.

There are a few counts of this clone. The chain uses TRBV27 and TRBJ1-4; a weak D match, TRBD1 (6 bases). From germline, CDR1 is MNHEY and CDR2 SMNVEV (reference sequence). The CDR3 spans 15 residues. The V gene lost 5 bases and the J gene lost 4 bases, with 14 bases spanning the gap. The CDR3 protein is CASSPQTGGNEKLFF. CDR3 bases: TGTGCCAGCAGTCCGCAGACAGGAGGTAATGAAAAACTGTTTTTT. The full variable domain, rest sourced from reference TRBV27 and TRBJ1-4, is EAQVTQNPRYLITVTGKKLTVTCSQNMNHEYMSWYRQDPGLGLRQIYYSMNVEVTDKGDVPEGYKVSRKEKRNFPLILESPSPNQTSLYFCASSPQTGGNEKLFFGSGTQLSVL.

The rearrangement uses TRBV15 and TRBJ2-5; D not certain. Germline loops: CDR1 LNHNV, CDR2 YYDKDF (reference sequence). This CDR3 contains 12 residues. Trimming took off 0 bases at V and 7 bases at J, with 6 bases between the two ends. The CDR3 DNA sequence: TGTGCCACCAGCAGAGATTCCCTGACCCAGTACTTC. Protein product: CATSRDSLTQYF. The whole variable domain, filled in from reference TRBV15 and TRBJ2-5, reads DAMVIQNPRYQVTQFGKPVTLSCSQTLNHNVMYWYQQKSSQAPKLLFHYYDKDFNNEADTPDNFQSRRPNTSFCFLDIRSPGLGDTAMYLCATSRDSLTQYFGPGTRLLVL.

This clone has just one count. V gene TRBV6-6 combines with J gene TRBJ2-3, with 11 bases that match TRBD2. CDR1 is MNHNY and CDR2 is SVGAGI in the germline V gene (reference sequence). J lost 0 bases, V lost 5 bases, and 7 bases had no gene match. The length of the CDR3 is 17 residues. Here the CDR3 reads CASSPTSGGRSTDTQYF. The CDR3 region has the DNA TGTGCCAGCAGTCCCACTAGCGGGGGTCGGAGCACAGATACGCAGTATTTT.

This clone occurred once. One end of the junction varies from germline; a read error may be responsible. The rearrangement uses TRBV4-3 and TRBJ2-3, with 12 positions matching TRBD2. CDR3 length: 18 amino acids. Germline loops: CDR1 LGHNA, CDR2 YSLEER. CDR3 nucleotides: TGCGCCAGCAGCCAAGAAGGCCTAGCGGGGGGGCCTACAGATATGCAGTATTTT. Amino acid sequence: CASSQEGLAGGPTDMQYF.

This clone was counted between two and nine times. The chain combines TRBV5-1 with TRBJ2-1; the match to TRBD2 covers 12 bases. The CDR3 loop spans 17 amino acids. The germline V gene has CDR1 SGHRS and CDR2 YFSETQ. Trimming took 0 bases from V and 8 from J; bases not matched to a gene: 9. CDR3: CASSLEAASGGEDEQFF. CDR3 bases: TGCGCCAGCAGCTTGGAGGCGGCTAGCGGGGGGGAGGATGAGCAGTTCTTC.

This rearrangement joins TRBV7-9 to TRBJ1-2; TRBD1 is a possible D gene (6 bases). The germline gives CDR1 SEHNR, CDR2 FQNEAQ (reference sequence). Trimming cost V 3 bases and J 2 bases, with 10 bases left between them. This CDR3 spans 14 amino acids. The CDR3 protein is CASSFTGNNYGYTF. For the CDR3, the DNA is TGTGCCAGCAGCTTTACAGGGAACAACTATGGCTACACCTTC.

This sequence joins TRBV4-1 and TRBJ2-2; tentatively, D is TRBD1 (5 bases). Germline CDR1 reads MGHRA; CDR2 reads YSYEKL. Deletions cut 4 bases from V and 6 bases from J, with 24 bases between. This CDR3 has 18 amino acids. The chain's CDR3 is CASSPDSIGQNQPGELFF. The CDR3 bases are TGCGCCAGCAGCCCGGATAGTATAGGACAAAACCAACCCGGGGAGCTGTTTTTT.

The CDR3 DNA follows: TGTGCCAGCAGTTCAATGCACCGGGACAGCGGCGAGAAGGTCTACTATGGCTACACCTTC. Its translation is CASSSMHRDSGEKVYYGYTF. This rearrangement joins TRBV5-8 to TRBJ1-2; 7 positions agree with TRBD1. The CDR3 length is 20 residues. J gave up 3 bases and V 5 bases, and 25 bases lay outside the gene matches. CDR1 and CDR2 (germline): SGHTS, YDEGEE.

This chain uses TRBV29-1 with TRBJ2-2; 9 bases fit TRBD2. V was pared by 7 bases and J by 1 base, with 4 bases of the junction left unmatched. The germline gives CDR1 SQVTM, CDR2 ANQGSEA. The CDR3 spans 14 residues. CDR3 nucleotide sequence: TGCAGCGCCTTAGCGGGGGTGAACACCGGGGAGCTGTTTTTT. Translation: CSALAGVNTGELFF.

The CDR3 reads CASSYVLGPSEAFF. Here the CDR3 DNA reads TGTGCCAGCAGTTATGTCCTGGGGCCCTCTGAAGCTTTCTTT. This sequence joins TRBV6-2 or TRBV6-3 and TRBJ1-1; maybe TRBD1 (5 bases). The CDR3 is made up of 14 amino acids. The germline V and J ends were trimmed by 3 bases and 6 bases, with 14 bases remaining between them. In germline, CDR1 is MNHEY, CDR2 SVGEGT.

A single count supports this clone. The V call is TRBV11-2, the J call TRBJ1-4; D might be TRBD1 (6 bases). Germline V gene data show CDR1 as SGHAT and CDR2 as FQNNGV. Trimming shortened V by 0 bases and J by 5 bases, and 16 bases separated the two germline ends. The CDR3 length is 17 residues. In DNA form, the CDR3 reads TGTGCCAGCAGCTTAGATCTCCACGGGGGGCTCAATGAAAAACTGTTTTTT. Translation: CASSLDLHGGLNEKLFF. Based on the CDR3 plus reference TRBV11-2 and TRBJ1-4, the full variable domain is EAGVAQSPRYKIIEKRQSVAFWCNPISGHATLYWYQQILGQGPKLLIQFQNNGVVDDSQLPKDRFSAERLKGVDSTLKIQPAKLEDSAVYLCASSLDLHGGLNEKLFFGSGTQLSVL.

The chain employs TRBV4-3 and TRBJ2-1; TRBD2 matches at 10 bases. This CDR3 is 16 amino acids long. Trimming at V came to 0 bases and at J to 8 bases, leaving 7 bases not matched to a gene. Per the germline V gene, CDR1 is LGHNA and CDR2 is YSLEER. The CDR3 region has the DNA TGCGCCAGCAGCCAAGAACGGGCTAGCGGGGGTCATGAGCAGTTCTTC. It yields the protein CASSQERASGGHEQFF.

This rearrangement joins TRBV11-3 to TRBJ1-1; 9 positions agree with TRBD1. Germline values: CDR1 SGHNT, CDR2 YENEEA. CDR3 size: 14 residues. V lost 1 base and J lost 10; bases outside the gene matches: 7. CDR3 sequence (DNA): TGTGCCAGCAGCTTAGGGGGACAGGGAGGCAGAGCTTTCTTT. Protein sequence: CASSLGGQGGRAFF. The entire variable domain, with the rest obtained from reference TRBV11-3 and TRBJ1-1, is as follows: EAGVVQSPRYKIIEKKQPVAFWCNPISGHNTLYWYLQNLGQGPELLIRYENEEAVDDSQLPKDRFSAERLKGVDSTLKIQPAELGDSAVYLCASSLGGQGGRAFFGQGTRLTVV.

The chain joins TRBV18 to TRBJ2-1; 10 bases fit TRBD2. Germline V gene sequence: CDR1 KGHSH, CDR2 LQKENI. The V gene end was trimmed by 0 bases and the J gene end by 9 bases; junction bases not matched to a gene: 8. The CDR3 contains 16 residues. In nucleotides, the CDR3 is TGTGCCAGCTCACCACCCAGCGGGAGGGGGCGCGGTGAGCAGTTCTTC. Translating gives CASSPPSGRGRGEQFF.

The chain uses TRBV29-1 and TRBJ2-1; D remains unclear. Germline V gene sequence: CDR1 SQVTM, CDR2 ANQGSEA. Deletions cut 8 bases from V and 3 bases from J, with 20 bases between. This CDR3 has 15 residues. CDR3 nucleotides: TGCAGCCACTTAAATCCGATCTTCTACTACAATGAGCAGTTCTTC. This codes for CSHLNPIFYYNEQFF.

This chain joins TRBV24-1 and TRBJ1-1, with 9 bases that match TRBD1. Germline CDR1 is KGHDR and CDR2 is SFDVKD. This CDR3 region has 17 residues. With 3 bases clipped from V and 5 bases from J, the junction kept 12 bases outside the gene matches. CDR3 DNA sequence: TGTGCCACCAGTGATAGCCACGGGACAGGGAAGACGACTGAAGCTTTCTTT. Translated, it gives CATSDSHGTGKTTEAFF.

V is TRBV4-2 and J is TRBJ2-1; 14 nucleotides line up with TRBD2. CDR1 and CDR2 from the germline V gene are LGHNA and YNFKEQ. The CDR3 loop spans 16 amino acids. The junction had 5 bases not matched to a gene; V was cut back by 4 bases and J by 6 bases. The CDR3 region is CASSLATSGGGNEQFF. The CDR3 nucleotides read TGTGCCAGCAGCCTCGCGACTAGCGGGGGGGGCAATGAGCAGTTCTTC.

The chain links TRBV19 to TRBJ1-5, with D unresolved. The germline V and J ends were trimmed by 1 base and 7 bases, with 8 bases remaining between them. The germline gives CDR1 LNHDA, CDR2 SQIVND (reference sequence). This CDR3 has 13 residues. The CDR3 sequence is CASSIAREQPQHF. The DNA of the CDR3 is TGTGCCAGTAGTATAGCGAGGGAACAGCCCCAGCATTTT.

Turning to this clone: Different DNA sequences within this sample yield the same CDR3. The genes are TRBV11-3 and TRBJ2-3; D might be TRBD2 (6 bases). V was shortened by 1 base and J by 3 bases, with 11 bases between the two germline ends. The V gene's germline CDR1 is SGHNT and CDR2 YENEEA. CDR3 size: 15 residues. CDR3 nucleotide sequence: TGTGCCAGCAGCTTAGGGCGGGGCGGAACAGATACGCAGTATTTT. Translation gives CASSLGRGGTDTQYF.

The V and J genes are TRBV5-1 and TRBJ2-7; 10 nucleotides match TRBD2. The CDR3 contains 16 residues. CDR1 SGHRS and CDR2 YFSETQ come from the germline V gene. Trimming removed 1 base from V and 1 base from J; junction bases left unmatched: 5. CDR3 protein: CASSLTSGVISYEQYF. The DNA for the CDR3 is TGCGCCAGCAGCTTGACTAGCGGGGTTATTTCCTACGAGCAGTACTTC.

The chain couples TRBV2 to TRBJ2-3; perhaps TRBD1 as D (6 bases). This CDR3 is built from 13 residues. V lost 8 bases and J lost 2, with 11 bases in between. CDR1 is SNHLY and CDR2 is FYNNEI in the germline V gene. In nucleotides, the CDR3 is TGTGCCAGCTTGGGACAATCCACAGATACGCAGTATTTT. It codes for CASLGQSTDTQYF.

V usage is TRBV30 and J usage is TRBJ2-2; no clear D gene. V lost 3 bases and J lost 0, with 8 bases in between. Looked up from germline, CDR1 is GTSNPN and CDR2 is SVGIG (reference sequence). The CDR3 runs 14 residues. CDR3 coding DNA: TGTGCCTGGAGCATGGCAGCGAACACCGGGGAGCTGTTTTTT. It specifies CAWSMAANTGELFF.

Comments on this clone: The same CDR3 also results from other DNA sequences found in this sample. The V gene is TRBV5-1, the J gene TRBJ1-1, with 8 bases fitting TRBD1. CDR1 is SGHRS, CDR2 YFSETQ, per germline. V gave up 0 bases and J gave up 2 bases; unmatched junction bases: 3. The CDR3 is 15 amino acids. The CDR3 DNA sequence: TGCGCCAGCAGCTTGGCTGGACAGGGAAACACTGAAGCTTTCTTT. Encoded protein: CASSLAGQGNTEAFF.

The gene calls are TRBV24-1 and TRBJ2-1; 8 bases are a match to TRBD1. Germline V gives CDR1 KGHDR, CDR2 SFDVKD. This CDR3 comprises 13 residues. The V segment lost 4 bases and the J segment 8 bases; nucleotides outside the gene matches: 3. CDR3 coding DNA: TGTGCCACCAGTGAACCGACAGGGGATGAGCAGTTCTTC. Amino acid sequence: CATSEPTGDEQFF.

This clone was seen a single time. The rearrangement joins TRBV10-3 to TRBJ2-7, with TRBD1 as a possible D gene (6 bases). Germline V lookup: CDR1 ENHRY, CDR2 SYGVKD. V was shortened by 3 bases and J by 2 bases, with 14 bases between the two germline ends. The CDR3 is 15 amino acids. The CDR3 region is CAISDRQANTYEQYF. CDR3 in DNA: TGTGCCATCAGTGACCGACAGGCCAACACCTACGAGCAGTACTTC.

This chain links TRBV7-2 with TRBJ1-1; D is perhaps TRBD1 (6 bases). Per germline, CDR1 SGHTA and CDR2 FQGNSA. The CDR3 loop spans 14 amino acids. V was cut by 4 bases and J by 1 base, with 10 bases left in between. As DNA, the CDR3 is TGTGCCAGCAGCTCACAGGGACGGAACACTGAAGCTTTCTTT. Translated, it gives CASSSQGRNTEAFF. Using reference TRBV7-2 and TRBJ1-1 for the parts outside the CDR3, the full variable domain is GAGVSQSPSNKVTEKGKDVELRCDPISGHTALYWYRQSLGQGLEFLIYFQGNSAPDKSGLPSDRFSAERTGGSVSTLTIQRTQQEDSAVYLCASSSQGRNTEAFFGQGTRLTVV.

The chain links TRBV29-1 to TRBJ2-5; 7 bases are a match to TRBD2. V dropped 7 bases and J dropped 5; count of bases not matched to a gene: 10. Germline loops: CDR1 SQVTM, CDR2 ANQGSEA. The CDR3 runs 13 residues. CDR3 coding DNA: TGCAGCGGATTTGGGGCCGGGAGGGAGACCCAGTACTTC. Its translation is CSGFGAGRETQYF.